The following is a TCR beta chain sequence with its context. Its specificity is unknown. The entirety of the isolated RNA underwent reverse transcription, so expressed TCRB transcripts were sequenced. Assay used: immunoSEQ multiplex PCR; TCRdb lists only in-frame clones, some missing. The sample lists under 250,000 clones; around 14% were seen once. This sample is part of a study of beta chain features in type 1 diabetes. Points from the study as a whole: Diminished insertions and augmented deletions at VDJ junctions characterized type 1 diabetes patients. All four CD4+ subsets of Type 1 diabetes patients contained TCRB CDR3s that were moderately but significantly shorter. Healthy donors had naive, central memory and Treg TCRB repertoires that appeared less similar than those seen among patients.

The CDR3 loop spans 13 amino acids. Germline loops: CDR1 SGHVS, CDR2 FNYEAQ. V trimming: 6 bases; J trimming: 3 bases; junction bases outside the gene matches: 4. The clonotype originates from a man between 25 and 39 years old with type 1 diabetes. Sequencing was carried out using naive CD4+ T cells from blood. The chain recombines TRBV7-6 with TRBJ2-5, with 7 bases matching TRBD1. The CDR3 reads CASRSTGEETQYF. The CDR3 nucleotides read TGTGCCAGCAGGTCTACAGGGGAAGAGACCCAGTACTTC.